This TCR beta chain was sequenced in a study of tumor-infiltrating lymphocytes in primary liver carcinoma. Comment on this clonotype: The antigen is undetermined. A junction end diverges from the germline sequence, so it may reflect a read error.

Scientists recovered RNA and DNA together from roughly 20-30 mg of unsorted bulk tissue. Primary liver carcinoma in the patients was surgically resected. Each tumor specimen held more than 75% viable tumor cells. The input was approximately 500 ng total RNA; TCR beta cDNA was made from it with a constant-region primer. Three rounds of nested multiplex PCR with slightly modified ARM-PCR produced TCR beta libraries. With TRBV1-TRBV30 forward primers and a C-beta reverse primer, the first two PCR rounds were run for approximately 10 cycles each. Each CDR3 protein is one row after TCRdb ran MiXCR on the multiplex PCR reads. The sample carries about 200,000 distinct CDR3 sequences, around four fifths recorded once. The germline CDR1 and CDR2 sequences are SGHNT and YYREEE (reference sequence). This CDR3 region has 13 residues. The study's findings and limits: Present in all five tumor regions were only about 7.5-25% of the top clones.

This clonotype was obtained from a man aged 40-49 years with primary liver carcinoma and hepatitis B virus infection. The sample was tumor tissue from primary liver carcinoma. J is TRBJ2-5 and V is TRBV5-4; D may be TRBD2 (6 bases). The CDR3 DNA reads as TGTTCCAGCAGCCCGGGAGTGGGAGAGACCCAGTACTTC. The encoded protein is CSSSPGVGETQYF.